This T cell receptor beta chain was documented in a study of blood T cell repertoires in COVID-19. Study as a whole: Nucleic acid was either cDNA or gDNA, and it came from T cells, B-cell-depleted T cells, or PBMCs.

There are 15 residues in the CDR3. Germline trimming cut 3 bases from V and 5 bases from J; bases unmatched to any gene: 8. Germline CDR1 reads SGHRS; CDR2 reads YFSETQ. Per the original methods: Estimation of nucleated cell counts relied on the amplification of reference gene primers. Libraries were prepared by immunoSEQ multiplex PCR; TCRdb keeps only in-frame clonotypes and omits some of them. The DNA gave D and trimming, while V, J and clone size come from that table. The sample lists 170,000 or so clones, over 75% occurring once. The sample holds a few counts of this clone. The chain is built from TRBV5-1 and TRBJ2-3; 8 bases align to TRBD2. Sequencing was performed on peripheral blood. This clonotype originated in a woman in her 70s with acute or convalescent COVID-19. The CDR3 coding sequence is TGCGCCAGCAGCTCTAACGGGAGGGAGAGAGATACGCAGTATTTT. Translation gives CASSSNGRERDTQYF.